These T cell receptor beta chains were read from a single sample in a study of T cells after yellow fever vaccination. Each CDR3 protein is one row after TCRdb ran MiXCR on the 5' RACE reads. The sample has about 580,000 distinct CDR3 sequences, 17% seen once; the top ten hold around a sixth. The sequencing here drew on PBMCs, taken 5 days after the first yellow fever vaccination. These receptor sequences come from a young man who received the YFV17D yellow fever vaccine. Each CDR3 is given with its conserved first and last residue.

v_gene: TRBV5-1
j_gene: TRBJ1-5
CDR3aa: CASSKDRGDNQPQHF

v_gene: TRBV10-3
j_gene: TRBJ2-3
CDR3aa: CAISEFGSGGLTDTQYF

v_gene: TRBV20-1
j_gene: TRBJ2-1
CDR3aa: CSASGERGVYNEQFF

v_gene: TRBV10-3
j_gene: TRBJ1-6
CDR3aa: CAISESVDSYNSPLHF

v_gene: TRBV5-5
j_gene: TRBJ1-5
CDR3aa: CASSSRDGFNQPQHF

v_gene: TRBV20-1
j_gene: TRBJ1-5
CDR3aa: CSAVPGQGRNQPQHF

v_gene: TRBV19
j_gene: TRBJ2-6
CDR3aa: CASSIWVGANVLTF

v_gene: TRBV25-1
j_gene: TRBJ1-6
CDR3aa: CASSPGGYNSPLHF

v_gene: TRBV12-3/TRBV12-4
j_gene: TRBJ2-3
CDR3aa: CASSFRREIDTQYF

v_gene: TRBV4-1
j_gene: TRBJ1-2
CDR3aa: CASSNLVRDRGNGYTF

v_gene: TRBV10-3
j_gene: TRBJ2-3
CDR3aa: CAIMSLADSTDTQYF

v_gene: TRBV10-3
j_gene: TRBJ1-4
CDR3aa: CAISESKNEKLFF

v_gene: TRBV7-9
j_gene: TRBJ1-1
CDR3aa: CASSGRGEGLSNTEAFF

v_gene: TRBV10-3
j_gene: TRBJ2-1
CDR3aa: CAISGASGGRNEQFF

v_gene: TRBV9
j_gene: TRBJ1-3
CDR3aa: CASSVGGAQIGNTIYF

v_gene: TRBV10-3
j_gene: TRBJ2-7
CDR3aa: CATRGSSGEKYEQYF

v_gene: TRBV25-1
j_gene: TRBJ1-2
CDR3aa: CASSSPGTGSYGYTF

v_gene: TRBV12-3/TRBV12-4
j_gene: TRBJ1-1
CDR3aa: CASSLNTGPLGGEAFF

v_gene: TRBV6-1
j_gene: TRBJ1-4
CDR3aa: CASTSLFGRDREKLFF

v_gene: TRBV4-1
j_gene: TRBJ2-7
CDR3aa: CASSRADGGAYEQYF

v_gene: TRBV29-1
j_gene: TRBJ2-1
CDR3aa: CSARTGGGYEQFF

v_gene: TRBV4-2
j_gene: TRBJ2-3
CDR3aa: CASSRERTSGGRTDTQYF

v_gene: TRBV5-1
j_gene: TRBJ2-7
CDR3aa: CASSGLTGGYEQYF

v_gene: TRBV29-1
j_gene: TRBJ1-4
CDR3aa: CSVGAGTNEKLFF

v_gene: TRBV4-3
j_gene: TRBJ2-3
CDR3aa: CASSQASGGVNTQYF